These T cell receptor beta chains were read from a single sample in a study of graft-versus-host responses after intestinal transplantation. The protocol was immunoSEQ multiplex PCR, while the TCRdb copy is restricted to in-frame clones and leaves out a portion. The sample has 75,000 to 100,000 clones; 91% are singletons. For these TCRs, the target antigens are not known. The sample here was unstimulated CD4+ T cells sorted from spleen or lymph node cells, taken before transplant. These receptors came from a human donor who was the organ donor for an intestinal transplant. The CDR3 runs from the conserved cysteine through the conserved F or W. The D gene is left open where the match is weak. Only part of the rows carry a size: once, few, many, or a class if the clone is expanded.

>16|-|TRBV6-4|-|TRBJ2-5
TGTGCCAGCAGTGACTGGTTTACGGGGGACCAAGAGACCCAGTACTTC
CASSDWFTGDQETQYF
>16|TRBD2|TRBV4-3|-|TRBJ2-7
TGCGCCAGCAGCCAAGAGACTAGCGGGGGGGCGCGTGAGCAGTACTTC
CASSQETSGGAREQYF
>14|TRBD1|TRBV7-3|-|TRBJ2-1
TGTGCCAGCAGCGACAGGGGCTCCTACAATGAGCAGTTCTTC
CASSDRGSYNEQFF
>13|TRBD1|TRBV6-5|-|TRBJ1-5
TGTGCCAGCAGTACGACAGGGGACCAGCCCCAGCATTTT
CASSTTGDQPQHF
>11|TRBD1|TRBV20-1|-|TRBJ1-3
TGCAGTGCTAGAGATAGGGGACAGGTATATTTT
CSARDRGQVYF
>17|TRBD2|TRBV5-1|-|TRBJ2-3
TGCGCCAGCAGCTTGGCCCAGGTAGCGGGGGCGCTGGATACGCAGTATTTT
CASSLAQVAGALDTQYF
>15|-|TRBV7-2|-|TRBJ2-7
TGTGCCAGCAGCCCCAGGGCGGGGATCTCCTACGAGCAGTACTTC
CASSPRAGISYEQYF
>12|-|TRBV29-1|-|TRBJ1-1
TGCAGCGTTGACCAATCGAACACTGAAGCTTTCTTT
CSVDQSNTEAFF
>13|-|TRBV4-1|-|TRBJ2-3
TGCGCCAGCAGCCAAGTCGCGGGAAATACGCAGTATTTT
CASSQVAGNTQYF
>15|-|TRBV27|-|TRBJ1-1
TGTGCCAGCAGTTTCGGCAGGGCTCATCCCACTGAAGCTTTCTTT
CASSFGRAHPTEAFF
>14|-|TRBV9|-|TRBJ2-2
TGTGCCAGCAGCGTAGAACACAGGCGCGGGGAGCTGTTTTTT
CASSVEHRRGELFF
>14|-|TRBV19|-|TRBJ1-5
TGTGCCAGTAGGACGACAGGTGGCAATCAGCCCCAGCATTTT
CASRTTGGNQPQHF
>14|-|TRBV5-5|-|TRBJ2-7
TGTGCCAGCAGCTTAACAGGGCCGAACTACGAGCAGTACTTC
CASSLTGPNYEQYF
>14|-|TRBV5-1|-|TRBJ2-7
TGCGCCAGCAAGTGGTACTGGAGCTCCTACGAGCAGTACTTC
CASKWYWSSYEQYF
>10|-|TRBV20-1|-|TRBJ2-5
TGCAGTGCTTTGCGGGAGACCCAGTACTTC
CSALRETQYF
>20|-|TRBV6-4|-|TRBJ2-4
TGTGCCAGCAGTGACCCCTGGGGGGAACGGAAGACCTTAGCCAAAAACATTCAGTACTTC
CASSDPWGERKTLAKNIQYF
>14|-|TRBV15|-|TRBJ1-2
TGTGCCACCAGCAGAGATTCAACAGACTATGGCTACACCTTC
CATSRDSTDYGYTF
>14|-|TRBV11-2|-|TRBJ1-3
TGTGCCAGCAGCTCCCAGTTATCCGGAAACACCATATATTTT
CASSSQLSGNTIYF
>15|-|TRBV10-1|-|TRBJ2-1
TGCGCCAGCAGTGAGTCGAAACAGGATCCCAATGAGCAGTTCTTC
CASSESKQDPNEQFF
>16|-|TRBV2|few|TRBJ1-4
TGTGCCAGCAGTGAACCGACCCAGGGCAAGGGCGAAAAACTGTTTTTT
CASSEPTQGKGEKLFF
>16|-|TRBV30|-|TRBJ2-1
TGTGCCTGGAGCGCCCTCCGGACAGTCGGAGGTTATGAGCAGTTCTTC
CAWSALRTVGGYEQFF
>13|-|TRBV4-2|-|TRBJ1-1
TGTGCCAGCAGCCCGTTGGGGGGGTTCGGTGCTTTCTTT
CASSPLGGFGAFF
>15|-|TRBV30|-|TRBJ1-2
TGTGCCTGGAGTGTCCACAGGCAGGCCCTCTATGGCTACACCTTC
CAWSVHRQALYGYTF
>16|-|TRBV4-1|-|TRBJ1-2
TGCGCCAGCAGCCAAGTAGTTGATCACGGTTTAGCGGGCTACACCTTC
CASSQVVDHGLAGYTF
>12|-|TRBV28|-|TRBJ1-1
TGTGCCCTAAGGGGCGCCAACACTGAAGCTTTCTTT
CALRGANTEAFF
>14|-|TRBV5-1|-|TRBJ2-5
TGCGCCAGCAGCTTGAAGCACTCTCAAGAGACCCAGTACTTC
CASSLKHSQETQYF
>15|-|TRBV6-5|-|TRBJ2-7
TGTGCCAGCAGTTACTCGAGGGACAAGACCTACGAGCAGTACTTC
CASSYSRDKTYEQYF
>14|-|TRBV9|-|TRBJ2-1
TGTGCCAGCAGCGGGGGGGTAAGAGAGGGTGAGCAGTTCTTC
CASSGGVREGEQFF
>11|-|TRBV2|-|TRBJ1-2
TGTGCCAGCGGCCCAGGGAATGGCTACACCTTC
CASGPGNGYTF
>14|TRBD1|TRBV9|once|TRBJ1-3
TGTGCCAGCAGCGCCCGGGACAGGGGAAACACCATATATTTT
CASSARDRGNTIYF
>15|TRBD2|TRBV2|-|TRBJ2-1
TGTGCCAGCAGCCCCCTAGCGGGGGGACCCAATGAGCAGTTCTTC
CASSPLAGGPNEQFF
>17|TRBD2|TRBV18|-|TRBJ2-1
TGTGCCAGCTCTCCCCTCAGCGGGGGGGCCTCCTACAATGAGCAGTTCTTC
CASSPLSGGASYNEQFF
>14|TRBD2|TRBV7-2|-|TRBJ2-7
TGTGCCAGCAGCCGGGGACTAGCGGGGGTGGAGCAGTACTTC
CASSRGLAGVEQYF
>13|-|TRBV6-6|-|TRBJ2-2
TGTGCCAGCAGTATTACTTTAGCCGGGGAGCTGTTTTTT
CASSITLAGELFF
>16|TRBD2|TRBV9|-|TRBJ2-5
TGTGCCAGCAGCGTAGGGCTAGCGGGGGGTGGGGAGACCCAGTACTTC
CASSVGLAGGGETQYF
>15|TRBD2|TRBV18|-|TRBJ2-3
TGTGCCAGCTCACCTAGCGGGGGAGGGACAGATACGCAGTATTTT
CASSPSGGGTDTQYF
>14|-|TRBV4-2|-|TRBJ1-2
TGTGCCAGCAGCCAAGATACAGCAAACTATGGCTACACCTTC
CASSQDTANYGYTF
>16|-|TRBV4-1|-|TRBJ1-4
TGCGCCAGCAGCCCGGGTTTGCTGGAGGTTAATGAAAAACTGTTTTTT
CASSPGLLEVNEKLFF
>14|-|TRBV7-9|-|TRBJ1-2
TGTGCCAGCAGCTTAAATGAGGGTCTCTATGGCTACACCTTC
CASSLNEGLYGYTF
>12|TRBD2|TRBV5-5|-|TRBJ2-1
TGTGCCAGCAGCTGGGGGGGCAATGAGCAGTTCTTC
CASSWGGNEQFF
>17|TRBD1|TRBV4-3|-|TRBJ2-3
TGCGCCAGCAGCCAAGAGCCCCCGGGACAGGGTTTTGATACGCAGTATTTT
CASSQEPPGQGFDTQYF
>15|TRBD1|TRBV4-2|-|TRBJ2-7
TGTGCCAGCAGCCAAGGACAGGGTCGTGGGGACGAGCAGTACTTC
CASSQGQGRGDEQYF